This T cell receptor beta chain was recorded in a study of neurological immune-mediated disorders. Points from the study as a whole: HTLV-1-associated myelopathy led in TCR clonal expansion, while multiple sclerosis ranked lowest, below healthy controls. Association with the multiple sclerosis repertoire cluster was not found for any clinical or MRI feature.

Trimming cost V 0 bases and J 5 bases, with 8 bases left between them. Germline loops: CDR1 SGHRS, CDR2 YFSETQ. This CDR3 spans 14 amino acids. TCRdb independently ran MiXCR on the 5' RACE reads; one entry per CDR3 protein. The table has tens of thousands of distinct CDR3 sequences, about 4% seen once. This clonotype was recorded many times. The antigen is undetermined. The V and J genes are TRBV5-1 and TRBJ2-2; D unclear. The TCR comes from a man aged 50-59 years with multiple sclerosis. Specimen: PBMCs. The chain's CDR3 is CASSLGVSTGELFF. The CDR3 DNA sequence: TGCGCCAGCAGCTTGGGGGTTTCGACCGGGGAGCTGTTTTTT.